This TCR beta chain derives from a study of blood T cell repertoires in COVID-19. Study overall: Researchers got acute and convalescent COVID-19 samples from the United States, Italy and Spain. T cells, B-cell-depleted T cells, or PBMCs provided the cDNA or gDNA that served as material.

This CDR3 has 16 amino acids. V was pared by 1 base and J by 9 bases, with 9 bases of the junction left unmatched. Looked up from germline, CDR1 is MGHDK and CDR2 is SYGVNS. Profiling relied on immunoSEQ multiplex PCR, and the TCRdb table lists in-frame clones only, not all of them. This table has about 160,000 clones, 84% appearing once. The TCR comes from a man between 65 and 85 years old with acute or convalescent COVID-19. The rearrangement uses TRBV25-1 and TRBJ2-1; 10 bases match TRBD1. The material sequenced was peripheral blood. CDR3 nucleotide sequence: TGTGCCAGCAGTGAATGGTCGGGACAGGGGTTGGGTGAGCAGTTCTTC. Residues: CASSEWSGQGLGEQFF.